The clone carrying this T cell receptor beta chain is a singleton in its sample. What it recognizes is unknown. The data were obtained in a study of T cells in Graves' hyperthyroidism and ophthalmopathy. RNA transcripts provided the source from which TCR beta CDR3 regions were amplified. A set of HTBI primers served as the primers for a first-round RT-PCR of the TCR CDR3. TCRdb re-called the multiplex PCR reads with MiXCR, one entry per CDR3 protein. The sample includes 490,000 or so distinct CDR3 sequences, 35% to 50% of them seen just once. Study-level points and caveats: Ophthalmopathy was separated from stable hyperthyroidism by a 13 V-J model. The model identified upcoming ophthalmopathy a median approximately six months ahead of onset. Among clonotypes expanded in thyroid above 0.001, most were also found in blood.

Criteria for exclusion of patients were uncontrolled infection, other autoimmune disease, pregnancy or lactation. V lost 4 bases, J lost 8 bases, and 9 bases lay in between. The CDR3 runs to 11 residues. Germline V gives CDR1 SGDLS, CDR2 YYNGEE. This chain joins TRBV9 and TRBJ2-5; no firm D call. Sequenced material: peripheral blood or thyroid tissue (not recorded which). The TCR sequence derives from an adult woman with Graves' disease, either hyperthyroidism or ophthalmopathy (not recorded which). This CDR3 reads CASSQDQTQYF. The CDR3 coding sequence is TGTGCCAGCAGCCAAGATCAAACCCAGTACTTC.